These T cell receptor beta chains were read from a single sample in a study of CD8 T cells in ankylosing spondylitis. TCRdb re-called the 5' RACE reads with MiXCR, one entry per CDR3 protein. Of under 300,000 distinct CDR3 sequences detected, around 10% appear once; the ten largest clones hold less than 8%. The sequenced material came from blood, either unsorted or a sorted T cell fraction (not recorded which). The receptors shown here come from a male donor with ankylosing spondylitis or in good health (not recorded which). The CDR3 runs from the conserved cysteine through the conserved F or W. D genes are given only for firm matches. Clone size is shown for a subset of rows, as once, few, many or a class of expanded clone.

>many|TRBV5-1|-|TRBJ2-7
TGCGCCAGCAGCTCCCTGCAGGGTTTGAACAACGAGCAGTACTTC
CASSSLQGLNNEQYF
>many|TRBV6-5|-|TRBJ1-2
TGTGCCAGCACAAGTGGGGATGGCTACACCTTC
CASTSGDGYTF
>few|TRBV5-5|-|TRBJ2-3
TGTGCCAGCAGCTTGGGACTAGAACTTACAGATACGCAGTATTTT
CASSLGLELTDTQYF
>-|TRBV12-3/TRBV12-4|-|TRBJ1-6
TGTGCCAGCAGTTTGGCTGCGCCCGCTTTCTATAATTCACCCCTCCACTTT
CASSLAAPAFYNSPLHF
>few|TRBV4-1|-|TRBJ2-1
TGCGCCAGCAGACTGACCCCTCTCAGAGATCACAATGAGCAGTTCTTC
CASRLTPLRDHNEQFF
>many|TRBV5-1|-|TRBJ1-2
TGCGCCAGCAGCTACGACAGCTATGGCTACACCTTC
CASSYDSYGYTF
>few|TRBV20-1|-|TRBJ1-1
TGCAGTGCTAGACCTCCGGGGCAGACGCTTTTCTTT
CSARPPGQTLFF
>few|TRBV28|-|TRBJ1-5
TGTGCCAGCAGAACAGGGACATGGGAGCCCCAGCATTTT
CASRTGTWEPQHF
>many|TRBV12-3/TRBV12-4|TRBD2|TRBJ2-1
TGTGCCAGCAGATTTAGCGGGGGGGACAATGAGCAGTTCTTC
CASRFSGGDNEQFF
>many|TRBV7-9|-|TRBJ1-5
TGTGCCAGCAGCCGGGCCCTGGAGCCCCAGCATTTT
CASSRALEPQHF
>-|TRBV2|-|TRBJ2-1
TGTGCCAGCAGTGAAGCGCTTCGGACTGAGCAGTTCTTC
CASSEALRTEQFF
>many|TRBV5-1|TRBD2|TRBJ2-1
TGCGCCAGCAGCTTGGATAGCGGGAGCAGGAATGAGCAGTTCTTC
CASSLDSGSRNEQFF
>many|TRBV4-1|-|TRBJ1-2
TGCGCCAGCAGCCCCGGACAGCCCCTCTATGGCTACACCTTC
CASSPGQPLYGYTF